Presented here are 10 T cell receptor beta chains from one specimen sequenced in a study of naive and memory T cell subsets. Both TRBC1 and TRBC2 were covered by a beta constant-region primer of two equimolar oligonucleotides. TCRdb analysed the UMI-ligation and nested PCR reads with MiXCR anew, one entry per CDR3 protein. In the table there are around 30,000 distinct CDR3 sequences, about 10% of which are singletons. The sequenced sample consisted of effector memory CD4+ T cells from blood. Subset indicated: effector memory, CD45RA- CD27-. These TCRs come from a human donor in good health.

This clonotype has a count of ten or more. The gene calls are TRBV6-2 or TRBV6-3 and TRBJ2-7; no definite D call. The CDR3 runs 12 residues. The germline V gene has CDR1 MNHEY and CDR2 SVGEGT. V lost 2 bases and J lost 9, with 11 bases in between. The CDR3 DNA is TGTGCCAGCAGTTACGTCGGAATCGGGCAGTACTTC. This sequence encodes CASSYVGIGQYF.

V is TRBV12-3 or TRBV12-4 and J is TRBJ2-1; the match to TRBD2 covers 7 bases. The CDR3 has 15 amino acids. V lost 6 bases to trimming and J lost 5 bases; unmatched junction nucleotides: 10. CDR3 amino acids: CASSPPSGSHNEQFF. The CDR3 coding sequence is TGTGCCAGCAGCCCGCCTAGCGGCTCTCACAATGAGCAGTTCTTC.

This clonotype was seen at least ten times. The J gene is TRBJ1-1, the V gene TRBV18; D gene unclear. The V gene lost 6 bases and the J gene lost 2 bases, with 13 bases spanning the gap. The CDR3 contains 14 residues. Per the germline V gene, CDR1 is KGHSH and CDR2 is LQKENI. The DNA for the CDR3 is TGTGCCAGCTCTCAGGTGACCCAAAACACTGAAGCTTTCTTT. It is translated as CASSQVTQNTEAFF.

The chain uses TRBV6-6 and TRBJ2-3; weak D call: TRBD1 (5 bases). Germline-derived CDR1 and CDR2 are MNHNY and SVGAGI (reference sequence). The V and J ends lost 4 bases and 6 bases respectively, with 5 bases between them. The CDR3 has 11 amino acids. In DNA, the CDR3 is TGTGCCAGCAGTTCAGGGGATACGCAGTATTTT. Residues: CASSSGDTQYF.

This chain uses TRBV20-1 with TRBJ1-5; D uncertain. V was shortened by 3 bases and J by 5 bases, with 17 bases between the two germline ends. CDR3 length: 15 residues. Germline values: CDR1 DFQATT, CDR2 SNEGSKA (reference sequence). The CDR3 nucleotides read TGCAGTGCTAGTCCCCTGGCGTACTTATATCAGCCCCAGCATTTT. It yields the protein CSASPLAYLYQPQHF.

Many counts were recorded for this clonotype. The J gene is TRBJ2-7, the V gene TRBV28; 7 bases fit TRBD1. J gave up 0 bases and V 5 bases, and 7 bases lay outside the gene matches. This CDR3 has 15 residues. CDR1 and CDR2 from the germline V gene are MDHEN and SYDVKM. CDR3 in DNA: TGTGCCAGCAGTCCCGAGACAGGGAGCTCCTACGAGCAGTACTTC. It specifies CASSPETGSSYEQYF.

This clonotype was recorded at least ten times. V gene TRBV20-1 combines with J gene TRBJ1-6, with a tentative D call TRBD1 (5 bases). V lost 0 bases and J lost 5, with 14 bases in between. The CDR3 is 16 residues long. Germline-derived CDR1 and CDR2 are DFQATT and SNEGSKA (reference sequence). CDR3 in amino acids: CSAREEGRADNSPLHF. The DNA for the CDR3 is TGCAGTGCTAGAGAGGAGGGGAGAGCAGATAATTCACCCCTCCACTTT.

This clonotype was observed many times. The chain is built from TRBV18 and TRBJ2-5, with 7 nucleotides matching TRBD1. With V trimmed by 3 bases and J by 2 bases, 3 bases remained unmatched. The CDR3 loop spans 14 amino acids. Germline loops: CDR1 KGHSH, CDR2 LQKENI. The CDR3 sequence: CASSPGTAQETQYF. As DNA, the CDR3 is TGTGCCAGCTCACCCGGGACAGCACAAGAGACCCAGTACTTC. Combining the CDR3 with reference TRBV18 and TRBJ2-5 gives the whole variable domain NAGVMQNPRHLVRRRGQEARLRCSPMKGHSHVYWYRQLPEEGLKFMVYLQKENIIDESGMPKERFSAEFPKEGPSILRIQQVVRGDSAAYFCASSPGTAQETQYFGPGTRLLVL.

This clonotype has a count of ten or more. The gene calls are TRBV3-1 and TRBJ2-5; either TRBD1 or TRBD2 may fit D (5 bases each). Germline CDR1 and CDR2: LGHDT and YNNKEL (reference sequence). V dropped 3 bases and J dropped 1 base, with 12 bases sitting between them. The CDR3 has 15 amino acids. The CDR3 sequence: CASSHYRDPQETQYF. CDR3 coding DNA: TGTGCCAGCAGCCATTACCGGGACCCCCAAGAGACCCAGTACTTC.

This chain uses TRBV5-1 with TRBJ2-7; D uncertain. This CDR3 spans 14 amino acids. From germline, CDR1 is SGHRS and CDR2 YFSETQ. The V end lost 4 bases, the J end lost 2 bases, and 13 bases lay between the germline ends. As DNA, the CDR3 is TGCGCCAGCAGCCTGGAAGGACGGGCCTACGAGCAGTACTTC. Its protein is CASSLEGRAYEQYF.